This T cell receptor beta chain comes out of a study of graft-versus-host responses after intestinal transplantation. Study observations and caveats: HvG clone declines early post-transplant were associated with peak circulating GvH levels.

The assay was immunoSEQ multiplex PCR, and TCRdb's table has in-frame clones only and misses some. Counted here are around 100,000 clones, around 94% occurring once; the ten biggest clones make up 1% to 1.5%. V lost 1 base to trimming and J lost 2 bases; unmatched junction nucleotides: 9. The CDR3 runs to 17 residues. CDR1 LGHNA and CDR2 YNFKEQ come from the germline V gene. This clone was observed a single time. Antigen specificity is unknown. The source is a human donor who was the organ donor for an intestinal transplant. This material consisted of unstimulated CD8+ T cells sorted from spleen or lymph node cells, taken before transplant. The chain is built from TRBV4-2 and TRBJ2-7, with 9 bases identical to TRBD2. DNA for the CDR3: TGTGCCAGCAGCCAAGTATCAACTAGCGGGCGAACCTACGAGCAGTACTTC. Protein sequence: CASSQVSTSGRTYEQYF.